The sample holds a few counts of the clone carrying this T cell receptor (beta chain). This sample includes further DNA sequences coding for the same CDR3. Participants, about 18 to 100 years old, spanned approximately 26 US areas. Clinical history reported by participants formed the basis on which cohorts were assigned. Germline CDR1 and CDR2: SGHTA and FQGNSA. The CDR3 has 14 residues. V was shortened by 3 bases and J by 3 bases, with 12 bases between the two germline ends. The entry originates in a study of blood T cell repertoires in COVID-19. The protocol was immunoSEQ multiplex PCR, while the TCRdb copy is restricted to in-frame clones and leaves out a portion. The table records approximately 150,000 clones, approximately 79% of them present only once.

The sequence was obtained from a man between 35 and 55 years old with acute COVID-19. The V call is TRBV7-2, the J call TRBJ2-7, with a possible D match to TRBD2 (7 bases). The sample comprised PBMCs or T cells enriched from blood (not recorded which). The CDR3 sequence: CASSLQGRDYEQYF. The CDR3 DNA reads as TGTGCCAGCAGCTTGCAGGGGAGGGACTACGAGCAGTACTTC.